This T cell receptor beta chain came from a study of T cell repertoires in cytomegalovirus infection. For the study at large: From public TCR beta signatures came an indication of both CMV infection and matching HLA type.

The study, taken as a whole, reports: The ex vivo response was dominated by HLA-C-restricted CMV-specific TCR beta clonotypes. Frequencies of public TCR beta families were cumulated, and this identified carriers of CMV plus the relevant HLA.

TCRdb ran MiXCR on the reads and lists one entry per CDR3 protein. The sample records nearly 70,000 distinct CDR3 sequences, more than 20% being singletons. With respect to this clonotype: Antigen unknown.

The germline CDR1 and CDR2 sequences are ENHRY and SYGVKD. CDR3 length equals 14 residues. V was clipped by 3 bases and J by 4 bases, with 11 bases between them. Sequences were obtained from PBMCs, sequenced either directly or after in vitro stimulation (not recorded which). The sequence came from a human donor in good health (CMV status not recorded). Some clones in this sample may be carry-over from other donors' samples. V is TRBV10-3 and J is TRBJ2-3; D might be TRBD1 (6 bases). The CDR3 DNA is TGTGCCATCAGTGAATCCACAGGGTCAGATACGCAGTATTTT. It translates to CAISESTGSDTQYF.